The rows below give T cell receptor beta chains drawn from one sample of a study of shared clonotypes between healthy human individuals. The protocol was immunoSEQ multiplex PCR, while the TCRdb copy is restricted to in-frame clones and leaves out a portion. The repertoire holds 2 million to 3 million clones, with 93% as singletons. The sequenced sample was naive CD4+ T cells from PBMCs. The receptors stem from a man between 18 and 35 years old in good health. Some clones in this sample may be carry-over from other donors' samples. Both conserved end residues are part of each CDR3. D genes are given only for firm matches. Size is omitted from some rows. Given values are once, few, many or a class for expanded clones.

>-|TRBJ2-7|-|15|TRBV6-6
TGTGCCAGCACCATGAGAGGGAAAGGCTCCTACGAGCAGTACTTC
CASTMRGKGSYEQYF
>TRBD2|TRBJ2-7|-|14|TRBV11-1
TGTGCCAGCAGCTTAGGACTAGCGGTCTACGAGCAGTACTTC
CASSLGLAVYEQYF
>-|TRBJ2-5|-|13|TRBV25-1
TGTGCCAGCAGTGAATACGGGAAGGAGACCCAGTACTTC
CASSEYGKETQYF
>-|TRBJ2-5|-|16|TRBV7-9
TGTGCCAGCAGCTTAATAGGATCTTCGGCTAAAGGGACCCAGTACTTC
CASSLIGSSAKGTQYF
>-|TRBJ1-2|-|13|TRBV5-1
TGCGCCAGCAGCTTGGGAACCCGTAATGGCTACACCTTC
CASSLGTRNGYTF
>-|TRBJ1-1|-|15|TRBV4-1
TGCGCCAGCAGCCGACGAGGGGGGATGAACACTGAAGCTTTCTTT
CASSRRGGMNTEAFF
>-|TRBJ1-5|-|16|TRBV28
TGTGCCAGCAGTTTTTCCGGGGGGCGGTCTCATCAGCCCCAGCATTTT
CASSFSGGRSHQPQHF
>TRBD2|TRBJ2-7|-|14|TRBV9
TGTGCCAGCATAGGGCTAGCGGAGATCTACGAGCAGTACTTC
CASIGLAEIYEQYF
>-|TRBJ2-7|-|18|TRBV27
TGTGCCAGCAGTTTAAGGATCCGGGGGCGCTTTCTCTCCTACGAGCAGTACTTC
CASSLRIRGRFLSYEQYF
>-|TRBJ2-1|-|15|TRBV13
TGTGCCAGCAGCGTATACGCCCGGTCCTACAATGAGCAGTTCTTC
CASSVYARSYNEQFF
>-|TRBJ2-3|-|15|TRBV25-1
TGTGCCAGCTCCCAAGTGGCGGGTAACACAGATACGCAGTATTTT
CASSQVAGNTDTQYF
>-|TRBJ1-2|-|13|TRBV6-1
TGTGCCAGCAGTGCGGACAGTAACTATGGCTACACCTTC
CASSADSNYGYTF
>TRBD1|TRBJ1-6|-|14|TRBV7-9
TGTGCCAGCAGCCAACAGACAGGGGAGGAACCCCTCCACTTT
CASSQQTGEEPLHF
>-|TRBJ2-7|-|13|TRBV28
TGTGCCAGCAGTCCGAGGAACCTCTACGAGCAGTACTTC
CASSPRNLYEQYF
>-|TRBJ2-4|-|13|TRBV7-3
TGTGCCAGCAGCTTAGACCCGACAGATACGCAGTACTTC
CASSLDPTDTQYF
>-|TRBJ1-3|once|17|TRBV28
TGTGCCAGCAGTTATGCTTGGTTAGGGAGCTCTGGAAACACCATATATTTT
CASSYAWLGSSGNTIYF
>-|TRBJ2-1|-|19|TRBV19
TGTGCCAGTAGTAGTATAAGGGAGAGGAGCGGGCGGGGCGTCAATGAGCAGTTCTTC
CASSSIRERSGRGVNEQFF
>-|TRBJ2-3|-|11|TRBV29-1
TGCAGCGTTGCGGCAGCAGATACGCAGTATTTT
CSVAAADTQYF
>-|TRBJ2-5|-|19|TRBV4-1
TGCGCCAGCAGCCAAGATTGGCTAAGGGGTAGCGGAAACGAAGAGACCCAGTACTTC
CASSQDWLRGSGNEETQYF
>-|TRBJ1-1|-|13|TRBV12-5
TGTGCTAGTGGCAGAGATCGGTACACTGAAGCTTTCTTT
CASGRDRYTEAFF
>-|TRBJ1-4|-|15|TRBV7-2
TGTGCCAGCAGCTTAGTCGGAGGGACTAATGAAAAACTGTTTTTT
CASSLVGGTNEKLFF
>-|TRBJ2-5|-|14|TRBV14
TGTGCCAGCAGCGTTAGGGACCCTCAAGAGACCCAGTACTTC
CASSVRDPQETQYF
>TRBD1|TRBJ1-1|-|15|TRBV5-1
TGCGCCAGCAGCTTGACTACAGGGGGTTCAGTAGGAGCTTTCTTT
CASSLTTGGSVGAFF
>-|TRBJ2-2|-|10|TRBV6-5
TGTGCCGCCGGGGCCGGGGAGCTGTTTTTT
CAAGAGELFF
>-|TRBJ2-1|-|14|TRBV5-6
TGTGCCAGCAGCTTGGTTTGGACCCACAATGAGCAGTTCTTC
CASSLVWTHNEQFF
>-|TRBJ1-1|few|14|TRBV11-2
TGTGCCAGCAGCTTAGGTTCAGGGAACACTGAAGCTTTCTTT
CASSLGSGNTEAFF
>-|TRBJ2-4|-|14|TRBV27
TGTGCCAGCCAACAACGGGGCGCCAAAAACATTCAGTACTTC
CASQQRGAKNIQYF
>-|TRBJ1-5|-|14|TRBV27
TGTGCCAGCAGTTTAGCTCGCAGCAATCAGCCCCAGCATTTT
CASSLARSNQPQHF
>TRBD1|TRBJ2-7|-|13|TRBV5-5
TGTGCCAGCAGCCGGGACAGGCTCTACGAGCAGTACTTC
CASSRDRLYEQYF
>TRBD2|TRBJ2-1|-|14|TRBV11-2
TGTGCCAGCAGCTTTGCTAGCGGCTACAATGAGCAGTTCTTC
CASSFASGYNEQFF
>-|TRBJ1-4|-|14|TRBV7-9
TGTGCCAGCAGCTTAGCAGGGATCGGGGAAAAACTGTTTTTT
CASSLAGIGEKLFF
>TRBD2|TRBJ2-5|-|16|TRBV28
TGTGCCAGCAGTTTCGGGACTAGCGGGACACAAGAGACCCAGTACTTC
CASSFGTSGTQETQYF
>-|TRBJ2-1|-|15|TRBV28
TGTGCCAGTAGGCACGGGGATAACTCCTACAATGAGCAGTTCTTC
CASRHGDNSYNEQFF